This T cell receptor beta chain appears in the sequencing data of a study of blood T cells in healthy people across ages. Next came a second PCR, run for roughly 6 to 11 cycles, which used a sample-barcoded 5' primer along with a J-beta primer mix. TCRdb independently ran MiXCR on the 5' RACE reads; one entry per CDR3 protein. The table includes hundreds of thousands of distinct CDR3 sequences, more than 20% detected once. In this sample, this clonotype turned up a few times. The CDR3 consists of 16 residues. The V end was cut by 2 bases, the J end by 2 bases, with 17 bases between. Per germline, CDR1 SGHRS and CDR2 YFSETQ. The sample also formed part of further work on T cells of mothers and their children.

The sequenced material came from blood. The receptor comes from a boy aged 10-17 years in good health. The chain uses TRBV5-1 and TRBJ2-7; a possible D gene is TRBD1 (7 bases). The CDR3 loop is CASSLSSGGTAYEQYF. The CDR3 DNA reads as TGCGCCAGCAGCTTAAGCTCAGGGGGGACTGCCTACGAGCAGTACTTC.